This T cell receptor beta chain was recovered during a study of T-cell reconstitution after alpha-beta-depleted transplantation in children. There are a few counts of this clonotype. Germline V lookup: CDR1 SGHRS, CDR2 YFSETQ. CDR3 length: 15 residues. The V end lost 2 bases, the J end lost 4 bases, and 10 bases lay between the germline ends. This sample's TCRbeta library carried unique molecular identifier barcodes. TCRdb re-analysed the PCR reads in MiXCR, keeping a single row per CDR3 protein. The table has about 610,000 distinct CDR3 sequences, roughly 10% seen once. This clonotype originated in a human donor who donated a stem cell graft to a child with acute myeloid leukemia. Sequences were derived from PBMCs from the stem cell graft donor, sampled from the stem cell graft. This sequence joins TRBV5-1 and TRBJ2-6, with D perhaps being TRBD1 or TRBD2 (6 bases each). The CDR3: CASSFGGQGANVLTF. The CDR3 region has the DNA TGCGCCAGCAGCTTTGGGGGGCAAGGGGCCAACGTCCTGACTTTC.